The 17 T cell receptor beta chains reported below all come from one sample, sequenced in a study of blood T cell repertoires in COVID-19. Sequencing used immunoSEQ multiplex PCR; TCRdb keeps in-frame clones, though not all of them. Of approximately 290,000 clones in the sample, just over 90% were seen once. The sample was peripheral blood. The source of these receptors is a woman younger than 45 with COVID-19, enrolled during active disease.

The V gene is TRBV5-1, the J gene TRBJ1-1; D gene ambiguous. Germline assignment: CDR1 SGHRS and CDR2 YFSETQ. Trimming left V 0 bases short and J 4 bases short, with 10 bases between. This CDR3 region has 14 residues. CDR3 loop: CASSLEMRSTEAFF. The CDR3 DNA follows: TGCGCCAGCAGCTTGGAGATGAGGAGCACTGAAGCTTTCTTT.

The CDR3 is CASSLTSNNYGYTF. As DNA, the CDR3 is TGTGCCAGCAGCTTGACTAGTAATAACTATGGCTACACCTTC. The chain combines TRBV5-4 with TRBJ1-2; D unclear. CDR3 size: 14 residues. Germline V gene lookup returns CDR1 SGHNT and CDR2 YYREEE (reference sequence). V was trimmed by 1 base and J by 1 base, leaving 8 bases between them.

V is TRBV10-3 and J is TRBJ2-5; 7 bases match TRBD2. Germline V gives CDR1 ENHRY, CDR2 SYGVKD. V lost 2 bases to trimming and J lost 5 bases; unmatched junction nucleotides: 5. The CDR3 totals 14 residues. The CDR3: CAISEPTSAETQYF. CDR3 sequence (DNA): TGTGCCATCAGTGAGCCTACTAGCGCCGAGACCCAGTACTTC.

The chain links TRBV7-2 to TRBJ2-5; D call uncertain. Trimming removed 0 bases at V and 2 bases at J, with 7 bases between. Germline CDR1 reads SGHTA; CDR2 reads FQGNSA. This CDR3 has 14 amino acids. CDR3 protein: CASSLAQPQETQYF. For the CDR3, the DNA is TGTGCCAGCAGCTTAGCACAGCCACAAGAGACCCAGTACTTC.

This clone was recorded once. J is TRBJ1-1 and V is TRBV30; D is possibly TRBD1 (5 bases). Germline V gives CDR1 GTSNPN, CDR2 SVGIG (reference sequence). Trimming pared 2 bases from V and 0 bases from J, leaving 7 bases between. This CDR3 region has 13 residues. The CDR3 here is CAWSRQLNTEAFF. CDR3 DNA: TGTGCCTGGAGTAGACAGCTGAACACTGAAGCTTTCTTT.

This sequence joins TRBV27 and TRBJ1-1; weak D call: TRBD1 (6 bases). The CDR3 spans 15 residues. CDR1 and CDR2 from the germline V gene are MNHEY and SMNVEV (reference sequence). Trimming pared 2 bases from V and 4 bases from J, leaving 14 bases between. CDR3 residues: CASSLDLQGGTEAFF. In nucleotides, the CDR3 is TGTGCCAGCAGTTTAGATCTACAGGGCGGCACTGAAGCTTTCTTT.

CDR3 sequence (DNA): TGCAGCGTTCTCAGGGAAACGAACACTGAAGCTTTCTTT. Its translation is CSVLRETNTEAFF. The chain recombines TRBV29-1 with TRBJ1-1; perhaps TRBD1 as D (5 bases). Germline CDR1 SQVTM, CDR2 ANQGSEA. The CDR3 length is 13 residues. Trimming shortened V by 5 bases and J by 1 base, and 11 bases separated the two germline ends.

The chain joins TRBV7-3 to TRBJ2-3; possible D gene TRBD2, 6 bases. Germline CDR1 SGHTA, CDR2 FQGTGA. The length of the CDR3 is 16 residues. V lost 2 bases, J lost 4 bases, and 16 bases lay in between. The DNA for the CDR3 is TGTGCCAGCAGCTTATGGGGGAGCGGGTATGCAGATACGCAGTATTTT. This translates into CASSLWGSGYADTQYF.

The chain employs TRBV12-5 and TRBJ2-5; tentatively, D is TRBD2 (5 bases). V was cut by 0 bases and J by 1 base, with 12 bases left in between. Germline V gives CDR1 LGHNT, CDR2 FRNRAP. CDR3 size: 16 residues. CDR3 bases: TGTGCTAGTGGTTTGGTACTAGGGAACCGCCAAGAGACCCAGTACTTC. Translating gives CASGLVLGNRQETQYF.

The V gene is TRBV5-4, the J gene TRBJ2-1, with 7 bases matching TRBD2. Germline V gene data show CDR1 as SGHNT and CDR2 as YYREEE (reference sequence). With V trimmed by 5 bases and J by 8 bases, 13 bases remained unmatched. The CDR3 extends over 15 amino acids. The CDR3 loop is CASRSEGGAYDEQFF. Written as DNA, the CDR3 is TGTGCCAGCAGGTCAGAGGGAGGGGCTTACGATGAGCAGTTCTTC.

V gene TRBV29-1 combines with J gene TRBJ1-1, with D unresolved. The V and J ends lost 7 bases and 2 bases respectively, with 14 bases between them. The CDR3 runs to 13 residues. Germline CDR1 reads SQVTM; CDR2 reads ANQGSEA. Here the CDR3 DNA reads TGCAGCGCTTGTCAGGATACAAACACTGAAGCTTTCTTT. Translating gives CSACQDTNTEAFF.

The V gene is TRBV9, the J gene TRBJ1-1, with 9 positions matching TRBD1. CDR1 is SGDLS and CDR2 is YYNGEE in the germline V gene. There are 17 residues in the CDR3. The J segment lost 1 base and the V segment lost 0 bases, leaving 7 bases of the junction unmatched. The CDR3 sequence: CASSVGGDRVTNTEAFF. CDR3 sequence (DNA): TGTGCCAGCAGCGTAGGCGGGGACAGGGTAACGAACACTGAAGCTTTCTTT.

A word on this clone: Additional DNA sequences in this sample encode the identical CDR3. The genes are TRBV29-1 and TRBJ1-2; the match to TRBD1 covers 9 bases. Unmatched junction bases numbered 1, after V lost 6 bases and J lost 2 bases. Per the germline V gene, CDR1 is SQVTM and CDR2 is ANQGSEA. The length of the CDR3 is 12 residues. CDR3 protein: CSVGTGNYGYTF. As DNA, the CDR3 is TGCAGCGTAGGGACAGGGAACTATGGCTACACCTTC. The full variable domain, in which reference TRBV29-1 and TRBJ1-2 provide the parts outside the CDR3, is SAVISQKPSRDICQRGTSLTIQCQVDSQVTMMFWYRQQPGQSLTLIATANQGSEATYESGFVIDKFPISRPNLTFSTLTVSNMSPEDSSIYLCSVGTGNYGYTFGSGTRLTVV.

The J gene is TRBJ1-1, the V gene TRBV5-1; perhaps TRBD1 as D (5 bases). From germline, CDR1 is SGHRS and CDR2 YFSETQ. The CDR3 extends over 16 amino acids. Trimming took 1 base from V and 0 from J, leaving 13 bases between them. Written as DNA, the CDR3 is TGCGCCAGCAGCTTGATGGGGGGAAGAGTGAACACTGAAGCTTTCTTT. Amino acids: CASSLMGGRVNTEAFF.

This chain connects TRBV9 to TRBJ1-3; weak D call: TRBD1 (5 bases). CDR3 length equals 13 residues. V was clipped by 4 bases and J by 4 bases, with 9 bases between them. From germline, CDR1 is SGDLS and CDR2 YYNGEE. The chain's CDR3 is CASSTGGGNTIYF. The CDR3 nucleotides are TGTGCCAGCAGCACCGGGGGGGGAAACACCATATATTTT.

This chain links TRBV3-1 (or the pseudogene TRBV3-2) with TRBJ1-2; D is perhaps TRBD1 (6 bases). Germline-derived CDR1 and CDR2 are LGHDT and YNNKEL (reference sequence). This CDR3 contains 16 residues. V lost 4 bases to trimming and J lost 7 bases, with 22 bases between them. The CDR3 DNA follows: TGTGCCAGCAGCCCCGGGACACCCATATTCGGAGGTGGCTACACCTTC. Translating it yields CASSPGTPIFGGGYTF.

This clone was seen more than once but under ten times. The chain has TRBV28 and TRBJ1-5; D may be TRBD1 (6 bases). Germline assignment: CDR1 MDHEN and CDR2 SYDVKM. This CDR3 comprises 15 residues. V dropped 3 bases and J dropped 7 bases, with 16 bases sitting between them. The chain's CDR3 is CASSFQQGMGQPQHF. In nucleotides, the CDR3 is TGTGCCAGCAGTTTCCAACAGGGTATGGGGCAGCCCCAGCATTTT.